This TCR beta chain was recorded in a study of T cell responses to AZD1222 COVID-19 vaccine. General study points: The donors showed a predominance of white British ancestry and of females, with possible underestimation of clonal diversity.

Some clones are missing from TCRdb's copy, which holds only in-frame ones; the method was immunoSEQ multiplex PCR. Of 110,000 to 150,000 clones listed, 93% are singletons. The V and J ends lost 1 base and 3 bases, in that order; junction bases with no gene match: 2. CDR3 length: 15 residues. Germline V gene lookup returns CDR1 SGHAT and CDR2 FQNNGV. Points on this clone: Its antigen is not identified.

The gene calls are TRBV11-2 and TRBJ2-7; TRBD1 agrees at 11 bases. The source is an adult in good health. Sequenced material: peripheral blood, taken on day 0 of AZD1222 vaccination. The CDR3 nucleotides read TGTGCCAGCAGCTTAGGGACAGGGGGCTTCTACGAGCAGTACTTC. Translating it yields CASSLGTGGFYEQYF.